The next 30 T cell receptor beta chains were all read from a single sample in a study of cytomegalovirus exposure and HLA in healthy donors. The PCR contained 60 Vbeta and 13 Jbeta primers. Profiling relied on immunoSEQ multiplex PCR, and the TCRdb table lists in-frame clones only, not all of them. The table has some 130,000 clones, 75% seen once. Material: PBMCs. Source of these receptors: a man aged 30 to 45 in good health and CMV-seronegative.

This clone was seen at least ten times. The chain recombines TRBV28 with TRBJ1-2; D call uncertain. Trimming cost V 5 bases and J 1 base, with 11 bases left between them. Germline values: CDR1 MDHEN, CDR2 SYDVKM. CDR3 length: 14 amino acids. CDR3 sequence reads: CASSGGTDNYGYTF. CDR3 bases: TGTGCCAGCAGTGGCGGCACCGATAACTATGGCTACACCTTC.

This chain links TRBV7-2 with TRBJ2-7; 8 nucleotides align to TRBD1. V lost 4 bases, J lost 5 bases, and 13 bases stayed unmatched. Germline CDR1 SGHTA, CDR2 FQGNSA. There are 16 residues in the CDR3. The CDR3 DNA sequence: TGTGCCAGCAGCTCCGCGGCGGTACAGGGGGGCCACGAGCAGTACTTC. Its translation: CASSSAAVQGGHEQYF. The whole variable domain, filled in from reference TRBV7-2 and TRBJ2-7, reads GAGVSQSPSNKVTEKGKDVELRCDPISGHTALYWYRQSLGQGLEFLIYFQGNSAPDKSGLPSDRFSAERTGGSVSTLTIQRTQQEDSAVYLCASSSAAVQGGHEQYFGPGTRLTVT.

This rearrangement joins TRBV5-4 to TRBJ1-5; D uncertain. V lost 3 bases to trimming and J lost 4 bases, with 11 bases between them. Germline CDR1 reads SGHNT; CDR2 reads YYREEE (reference sequence). This CDR3 contains 14 residues. The CDR3 here is CASSSGSQNQPQHF. The CDR3 DNA follows: TGTGCCAGCAGCTCCGGGAGCCAAAATCAGCCCCAGCATTTT. The variable domain in full, completed from reference TRBV5-4 and TRBJ1-5, reads ETGVTQSPTHLIKTRGQQVTLRCSSQSGHNTVSWYQQALGQGPQFIFQYYREEENGRGNFPPRFSGLQFPNYSSELNVNALELDDSALYLCASSSGSQNQPQHFGDGTRLSIL.

This clone occurred once. This chain uses TRBV7-3 with TRBJ2-1; a weak D match, TRBD2 (5 bases). The CDR3 totals 17 residues. V was pared by 1 base and J by 2 bases, with 15 bases between. CDR1 is SGHTA, CDR2 FQGTGA, per germline. The CDR3: CASSLNRAGKAYNEQFF. CDR3 nucleotides: TGTGCCAGCAGCTTAAATAGGGCGGGCAAAGCCTACAATGAGCAGTTCTTC.

The chain uses TRBV15 and TRBJ1-1; a possible D gene is TRBD1 (5 bases). The germline V and J ends were trimmed by 0 bases and 2 bases, with 10 bases remaining between them. Germline V CDR1 and CDR2: LNHNV, YYDKDF (reference sequence). The CDR3 is 15 residues long. In DNA form, the CDR3 reads TGTGCCACCAGCAGAGATCCAGGGTTCAACACTGAAGCTTTCTTT. Amino acid sequence: CATSRDPGFNTEAFF.

The chain carries TRBV28 and TRBJ2-7, with D maybe TRBD2 (5 bases). Germline V CDR1 and CDR2: MDHEN, SYDVKM. Between the trimmed V and J ends, which lost 4 bases and 0 bases, there was a span of 16 bases. The CDR3 runs to 16 residues. The CDR3 DNA reads as TGTGCCAGCAGTTCTTGGGGAGATGCTAGCTCCTACGAGCAGTACTTC. Translating it yields CASSSWGDASSYEQYF.

The chain joins TRBV28 to TRBJ1-4; D might be TRBD1 (6 bases). Germline V gene data show CDR1 as MDHEN and CDR2 as SYDVKM. V was pared by 7 bases and J by 4 bases, with 7 bases between. This CDR3 spans 12 amino acids. The CDR3 spells CASKQGNEKLFF. For the CDR3, the DNA is TGTGCCAGCAAACAGGGTAATGAAAAACTGTTTTTT.

V gene TRBV25-1 combines with J gene TRBJ2-7; no clear D gene. The V end was cut by 4 bases, the J end by 1 base, with 14 bases between. CDR3 length: 15 residues. Germline V gene sequence: CDR1 MGHDK, CDR2 SYGVNS. CDR3 amino acids: CASSAGHGPSYEQYF. CDR3 bases: TGTGCCAGCAGTGCCGGTCATGGGCCTTCCTACGAGCAGTACTTC.

This clone was recorded a few times. The chain uses TRBV28 and TRBJ2-5; 9 bases agree with TRBD2. Judging by the DNA end, TRBJ2-7 fits better; the J call may be wrong. Germline lookup yields CDR1 MDHEN and CDR2 SYDVKM. The CDR3 sequence is 15 residues long. The CDR3 reads CASTLRASGNYEQYF. The CDR3 region has the DNA TGTGCCAGCACTCTCCGGGCTAGCGGGAACTACGAGCAGTACTTC.

The chain is built from TRBV28 and TRBJ1-2; tentative D call: TRBD1 (5 bases). The germline gives CDR1 MDHEN, CDR2 SYDVKM. V shed 5 bases and J shed 7 bases, with 11 bases lying between them. CDR3 size: 12 residues. As DNA, the CDR3 is TGTGCCAGCAGTACAGGTGTCCGTGGCTACACCTTC. Its protein is CASSTGVRGYTF.

In this sample, this clone turned up a few times. This chain links TRBV5-1 with TRBJ2-3, with TRBD2 identical over 8 bases. With 6 bases clipped from V and 8 bases from J, the junction kept 14 bases outside the gene matches. The CDR3 covers 15 residues. CDR1 is SGHRS, CDR2 YFSETQ, per germline. The CDR3 sequence: CASTGGGGSLGTQYF. CDR3 sequence (DNA): TGCGCCAGCACCGGGGGGGGCGGATCCCTGGGTACGCAGTATTTT.

V gene TRBV27 combines with J gene TRBJ2-7; 7 bases are a match to TRBD2. Per the germline V gene, CDR1 is MNHEY and CDR2 is SMNVEV (reference sequence). Trimming cost V 3 bases and J 7 bases; bases outside gene matches: 3. The CDR3 runs to 12 residues. Written as DNA, the CDR3 is TGTGCCAGCAGTTTTGCCGGGAGGGAGCAGTACTTC. It yields the protein CASSFAGREQYF.

The table lists this clone with a few counts. This rearrangement joins TRBV6-1 to TRBJ1-1; the match to TRBD1 covers 7 bases. Trimming cost V 4 bases and J 4 bases; bases outside gene matches: 6. Looked up from germline, CDR1 is MNHNS and CDR2 is SASEGT. The CDR3 has 14 residues. CDR3 DNA sequence: TGTGCCAGCAGTGTTTGGCAGGGGGGCACTGAAGCTTTCTTT. The encoded protein is CASSVWQGGTEAFF.

The rearrangement joins TRBV18 to TRBJ2-1; D is ambiguous. This CDR3 spans 15 amino acids. V gave up 3 bases and J gave up 6 bases, with 15 bases separating them. Germline V CDR1 and CDR2: KGHSH, LQKENI. CDR3 nucleotides: TGTGCCAGCTCACCCGGCGCGGAGCTGGGCAATGAGCAGTTCTTC. It is translated as CASSPGAELGNEQFF.

The gene calls are TRBV28 and TRBJ1-1, with D possibly matching TRBD1 (5 bases). Trimming left V 2 bases short and J 5 bases short, with 12 bases between. Per germline, CDR1 MDHEN and CDR2 SYDVKM. The CDR3 is 14 residues long. CDR3 nucleotides: TGTGCCAGCAGTTTAAGCAGGGTGTATACTGAAGCTTTCTTT. Translating gives CASSLSRVYTEAFF.

This clone was found a few times. V is TRBV5-4 and J is TRBJ2-3; a weak D match, TRBD2 (5 bases). The CDR3 runs to 13 residues. The germline V gene has CDR1 SGHNT and CDR2 YYREEE (reference sequence). V dropped 4 bases and J dropped 9 bases, with 15 bases sitting between them. The CDR3: CASSPRGPYTQYF. For the CDR3, the DNA is TGTGCCAGCAGCCCCCGGGGTCCTTACACGCAGTATTTT.

The V and J genes are TRBV28 and TRBJ1-1; perhaps TRBD1 as D (5 bases). Germline CDR1 reads MDHEN; CDR2 reads SYDVKM. There are 16 residues in the CDR3. The germline V and J ends were trimmed by 5 bases and 1 base, with 17 bases remaining between them. CDR3 protein: CASSRQSAGENTEAFF. DNA for the CDR3: TGTGCCAGCAGTCGACAGAGCGCGGGGGAGAACACTGAAGCTTTCTTT.

The genes are TRBV6-1 and TRBJ2-7, with TRBD2 matching 9 bases. There are 14 residues in the CDR3. J lost 2 bases, V lost 9 bases, and 8 bases had no gene match. CDR1 and CDR2 (germline): MNHNS, SASEGT. CDR3 coding DNA: TGTGCCAGTAGGAGACTAGCGGAAACCTACGAGCAGTACTTC. As protein: CASRRLAETYEQYF.

The table lists this clone with a count of one. This chain uses TRBV27 with TRBJ2-1; 13 bases are a match to TRBD2. In germline, CDR1 is MNHEY, CDR2 SMNVEV (reference sequence). The CDR3 extends over 13 amino acids. V lost 6 bases, J lost 12 bases, and 5 bases stayed unmatched. Here the CDR3 DNA reads TGTGCCAGCAGGCCGGGACTAGCGGGACCGCAGTTCTTC. Encoded protein: CASRPGLAGPQFF.

This clone appeared once. V usage is TRBV7-8 and J usage is TRBJ2-7; weak D call: TRBD2 (6 bases). The CDR3 has 14 amino acids. Trimming pared 2 bases from V and 6 bases from J, leaving 14 bases between. Germline V gene data show CDR1 as SGHVS and CDR2 as FQNEAQ. The CDR3 region is CASSLSSGALEQYF. CDR3 nucleotides: TGTGCCAGCAGCTTATCTTCGGGAGCTCTCGAGCAGTACTTC.

The rearrangement uses TRBV28 and TRBJ2-7, with 7 positions matching TRBD1. The germline gives CDR1 MDHEN, CDR2 SYDVKM. There are 14 residues in the CDR3. V lost 5 bases and J lost 7; bases outside the gene matches: 11. The CDR3 nucleotides read TGTGCCAGCAGTCCTCCGACAGGGATGGAAGAGCAGTACTTC. Translated: CASSPPTGMEEQYF. Together with reference TRBV28 and TRBJ2-7, the CDR3 gives the full variable domain: DVKVTQSSRYLVKRTGEKVFLECVQDMDHENMFWYRQDPGLGLRLIYFSYDVKMKEKGDIPEGYSVSREKKERFSLILESASTNQTSMYLCASSPPTGMEEQYFGPGTRLTVT.

This clone was seen more than once but under ten times. This chain joins TRBV30 and TRBJ2-5, with a weak D call TRBD1 (5 bases). The CDR3 is made up of 13 amino acids. Germline CDR1 and CDR2: GTSNPN and SVGIG (reference sequence). Trimming removed 3 bases at V and 4 bases at J, with 12 bases between. As DNA, the CDR3 is TGTGCCTGGAGCCCCCAAAGGGGAGAGACCCAGTACTTC. Translating gives CAWSPQRGETQYF.

This clone was recorded once. The rearrangement uses TRBV6-1 and TRBJ2-1, with 14 positions matching TRBD2. CDR3 size: 16 residues. The ends lost 4 bases at V and 10 bases at J; junction bases unmatched: 9. CDR1 and CDR2 from the germline V gene are MNHNS and SASEGT. The CDR3 is CASSGEGTSGRGEQFF. The DNA of the CDR3 is TGTGCCAGCAGTGGGGAGGGGACTAGCGGGAGAGGGGAGCAGTTCTTC.

The CDR3 DNA follows: TGTGCCAGCAGTGGGGGGACAGGAAAGCCTTCTGGAAACACCATATATTTT. It translates to CASSGGTGKPSGNTIYF. The chain joins TRBV6-1 to TRBJ1-3; 8 bases fit TRBD1. The V and J ends lost 4 bases and 1 base, in that order; junction bases with no gene match: 9. The CDR3 is made up of 17 amino acids. Germline V gene data show CDR1 as MNHNS and CDR2 as SASEGT.

The chain has TRBV7-2 and TRBJ1-4; D gene ambiguous. V dropped 6 bases and J dropped 7 bases, with 15 bases sitting between them. In germline, CDR1 is SGHTA, CDR2 FQGNSA. This CDR3 has 14 residues. The CDR3 protein is CASRTGIQGEKLFF. Here the CDR3 DNA reads TGTGCCAGCAGGACCGGGATCCAAGGTGAAAAACTGTTTTTT.

The DNA of the CDR3 is TGTGCCAGCAGTGAAACGAACAGGGCGCAGCCCCAGCATTTT. Residues: CASSETNRAQPQHF. The chain carries TRBV2 and TRBJ1-5, with D maybe TRBD1 (6 bases). CDR3 length: 14 residues. V lost 2 bases and J 7 bases, leaving 12 bases between the germline ends. CDR1 and CDR2 from the germline V gene are SNHLY and FYNNEI.

This clone was counted once. The rearrangement joins TRBV28 to TRBJ1-2; 11 nucleotides match TRBD1. Germline V gene lookup returns CDR1 MDHEN and CDR2 SYDVKM. The CDR3 is made up of 16 amino acids. Losses at the gene ends were 7 bases for V and 5 bases for J; bases not matched to a gene: 12. The CDR3: CASKLPGTGGIYGYTF. The CDR3 DNA sequence: TGTGCCAGCAAACTGCCCGGGACAGGGGGGATTTATGGCTACACCTTC.

This clone was detected a few times. J is TRBJ2-5 and V is TRBV29-1, with D uncertain. V lost 5 bases to trimming and J lost 1 base, with 8 bases between them. Germline assignment: CDR1 SQVTM and CDR2 ANQGSEA. The CDR3 totals 12 residues. CDR3 residues: CSVLQTQETQYF. The CDR3 region has the DNA TGCAGCGTTCTACAGACCCAAGAGACCCAGTACTTC.

This clone was detected only once. V and J are TRBV5-1 and TRBJ1-2; 8 bases line up with TRBD1. J lost 6 bases, V lost 4 bases, and 8 bases had no gene match. Germline-derived CDR1 and CDR2 are SGHRS and YFSETQ. This CDR3 is 14 amino acids long. Here the CDR3 reads CASSAQGASDGYTF. The CDR3 nucleotides are TGCGCCAGCAGCGCGCAGGGGGCGTCAGATGGCTACACCTTC.

The V gene is TRBV28, the J gene TRBJ1-5; possibly TRBD1 for D (5 bases). Deletions cut 3 bases from V and 2 bases from J, with 20 bases between. The CDR3 is made up of 18 amino acids. Germline V gene data show CDR1 as MDHEN and CDR2 as SYDVKM. The CDR3 DNA is TGTGCCAGCAGTTTTATGGGGCAGGGTAGTTTAGGCAATCAGCCCCAGCATTTT. Translation gives CASSFMGQGSLGNQPQHF.